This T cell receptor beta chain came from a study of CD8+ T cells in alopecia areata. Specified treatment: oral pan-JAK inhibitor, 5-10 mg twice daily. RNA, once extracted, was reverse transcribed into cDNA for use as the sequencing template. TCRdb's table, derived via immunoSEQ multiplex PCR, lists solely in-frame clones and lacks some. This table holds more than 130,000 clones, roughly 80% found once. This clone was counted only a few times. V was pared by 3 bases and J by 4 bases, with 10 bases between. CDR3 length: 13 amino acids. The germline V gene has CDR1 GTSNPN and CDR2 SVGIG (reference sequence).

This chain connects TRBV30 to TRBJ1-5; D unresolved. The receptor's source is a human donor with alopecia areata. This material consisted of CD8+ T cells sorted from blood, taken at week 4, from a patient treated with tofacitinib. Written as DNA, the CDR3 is TGTGCCTGGAGCGAGCAGGTAAATCAGCCCCAGCATTTT. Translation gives CAWSEQVNQPQHF.